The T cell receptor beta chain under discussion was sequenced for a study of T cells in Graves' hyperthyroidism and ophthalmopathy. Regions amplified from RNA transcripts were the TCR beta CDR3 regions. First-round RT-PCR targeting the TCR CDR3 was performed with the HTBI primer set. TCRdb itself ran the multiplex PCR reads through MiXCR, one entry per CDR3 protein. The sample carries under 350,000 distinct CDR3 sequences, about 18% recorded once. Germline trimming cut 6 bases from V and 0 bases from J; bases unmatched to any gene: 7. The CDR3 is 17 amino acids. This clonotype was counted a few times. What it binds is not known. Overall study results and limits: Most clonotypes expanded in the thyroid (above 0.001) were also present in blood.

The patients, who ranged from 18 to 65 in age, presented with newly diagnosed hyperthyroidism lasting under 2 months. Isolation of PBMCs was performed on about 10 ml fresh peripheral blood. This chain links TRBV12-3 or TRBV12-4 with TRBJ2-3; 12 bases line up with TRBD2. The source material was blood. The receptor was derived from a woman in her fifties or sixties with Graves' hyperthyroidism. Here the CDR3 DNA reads TGTGCCAGCAGCCCGACTAGCGGGAGTGGAAGCACAGATACGCAGTATTTT. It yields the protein CASSPTSGSGSTDTQYF.